This T cell receptor beta chain originates from a study of tumor-infiltrating lymphocytes in primary liver carcinoma. Overall study: Donors underwent surgery for histopathologically diagnosed primary liver carcinoma. Regarding the study as a whole: Bulk unsorted sampling precluded comparing CD4+ and CD8+ repertoires. Compared with blood, tumor repertoires held significantly more in their top 250 clones. For tumor-adjacent and tumor-blood pairs, overlap was less than that seen for tumor region pairs.

Comments on this clonotype: No antigen is known for it.

Germline V gene sequence: CDR1 WSHSY, CDR2 SAAADI. Germline trimming cut 3 bases from V and 4 bases from J; bases unmatched to any gene: 20. The CDR3 is 19 residues long. TCR beta cDNA was made from around 520 ng total RNA with a constant-region primer. Nested multiplex PCR, run for three rounds with slightly modified ARM-PCR, yielded TCR beta libraries. For about 11 cycles apiece, the opening two PCR rounds ran with TRBV1-TRBV30 forward primers and a C-beta reverse primer. One entry per CDR3 protein results from TCRdb running MiXCR on the multiplex PCR reads. The table records about 180,000 distinct CDR3 sequences, about 60% of them present only once. Both blood RNA, taken from unsorted whole blood, and germline DNA were extracted.

The sequenced sample consisted of peripheral blood. The V call is TRBV10-2, the J call TRBJ2-5; 7 bases line up with TRBD2. The sequence was collected from a man between 35 and 55 years old with primary liver carcinoma and hepatitis B virus infection. The CDR3 protein is CASSDALGLPGERRETQYF. CDR3 coding DNA: TGCGCCAGCAGTGATGCCCTGGGACTACCGGGAGAAAGAAGAGAGACCCAGTACTTC.